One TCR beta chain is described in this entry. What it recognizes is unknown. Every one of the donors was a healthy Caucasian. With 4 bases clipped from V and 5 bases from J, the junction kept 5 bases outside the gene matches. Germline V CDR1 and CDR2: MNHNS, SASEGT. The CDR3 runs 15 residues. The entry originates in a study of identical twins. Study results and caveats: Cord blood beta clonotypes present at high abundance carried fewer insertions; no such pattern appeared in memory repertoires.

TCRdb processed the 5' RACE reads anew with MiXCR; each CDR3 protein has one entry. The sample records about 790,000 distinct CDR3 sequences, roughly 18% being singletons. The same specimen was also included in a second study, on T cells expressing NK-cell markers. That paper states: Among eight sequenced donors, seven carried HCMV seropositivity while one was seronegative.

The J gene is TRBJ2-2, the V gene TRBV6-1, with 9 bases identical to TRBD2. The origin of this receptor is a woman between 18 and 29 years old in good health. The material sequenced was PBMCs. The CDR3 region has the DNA TGTGCCAGCAGTGTAGCGGGAGAAGGGACCGGGGAGCTGTTTTTT. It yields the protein CASSVAGEGTGELFF.